This paragraph covers one T cell receptor (beta chain) sequence. Its antigen is still unknown. The CDR3 contains 14 residues. CDR1 SEHNR and CDR2 FQNEAQ come from the germline V gene (reference sequence). The V end was cut by 0 bases, the J end by 3 bases, with 9 bases between. CD45RO-negative, CCR7-selected cells formed the naive CD8 fraction, which excluded terminally differentiated effector memory CD45RA+ cells. This record belongs to a study of shared clonotypes between healthy human individuals. Study information: The donors, two women and a few men, were aged 18 to 49.

Study-wide results and limits: Generation of non-shared clonotypes was less probable than generation of clonotypes shared by all four donors. A limitation of the genetic and exposure-history diversity represented arose from few donors.

Only in-frame clones appear in the TCRdb table, and some are missing; sequencing was by immunoSEQ multiplex PCR. Of almost 700,000 clones detected, roughly nine tenths appear once; the ten largest clones hold approximately 22%. Input material: naive CD8+ T cells sorted from blood. The sequence derives from a man aged 25-40 years in good health. The chain links TRBV7-9 to TRBJ2-7, with D unresolved. For the CDR3, the DNA is TGTGCCAGCAGCTTAGCTCCAGAAAACTACGAGCAGTACTTC. Protein product: CASSLAPENYEQYF.